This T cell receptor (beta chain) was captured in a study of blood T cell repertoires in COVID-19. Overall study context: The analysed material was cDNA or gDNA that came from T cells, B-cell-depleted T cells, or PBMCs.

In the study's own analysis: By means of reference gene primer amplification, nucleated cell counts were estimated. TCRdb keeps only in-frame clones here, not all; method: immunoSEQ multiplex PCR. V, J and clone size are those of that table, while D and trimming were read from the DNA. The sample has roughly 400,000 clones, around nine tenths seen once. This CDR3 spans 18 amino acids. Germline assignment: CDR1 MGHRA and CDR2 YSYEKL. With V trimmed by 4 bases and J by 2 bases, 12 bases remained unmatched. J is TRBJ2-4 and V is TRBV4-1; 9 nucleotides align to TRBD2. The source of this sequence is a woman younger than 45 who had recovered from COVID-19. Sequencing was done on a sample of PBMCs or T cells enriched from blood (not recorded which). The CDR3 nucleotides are TGCGCCAGCAGCCCTGATCGGGCAGCGGGAGGTACCAAAAACATTCAGTACTTC. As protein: CASSPDRAAGGTKNIQYF.